Following are 4 T cell receptor beta chains from one sample sequenced in a study of blood T cell repertoires in COVID-19. Here immunoSEQ multiplex PCR was the method, and the copy in TCRdb shows in-frame clones only, minus some. The table records about 210,000 clones, 75% to 90% of them present only once. The material sequenced was PBMCs or T cells enriched from blood (not recorded which). These receptors all come from a man aged 40-50 years who had recovered from COVID-19.

The chain couples TRBV5-4 to TRBJ2-1, with 9 bases fitting TRBD1. CDR1 is SGHNT and CDR2 is YYREEE in the germline V gene (reference sequence). V gave up 4 bases and J gave up 10 bases; unmatched junction bases: 12. The CDR3 is made up of 15 amino acids. The CDR3 DNA is TGTGCCAGCAGCCCGGGACAGGGACCAGCCGGGGAGCAGTTCTTC. Amino acids: CASSPGQGPAGEQFF.

This clone was seen just once. The chain combines TRBV7-6 with TRBJ2-2; 14 positions match TRBD2. Germline V gives CDR1 SGHVS, CDR2 FNYEAQ. CDR3 length: 17 amino acids. V lost 3 bases and J lost 5; bases outside the gene matches: 5. The CDR3 DNA reads as TGTGCCAGCAGCTTGGGACTAGCGGGAGTGTTAACCGGGGAGCTGTTTTTT. Translated: CASSLGLAGVLTGELFF. Filled out from reference TRBV7-6 and TRBJ2-2, the complete variable domain reads GAGVSQSPRYKVTKRGQDVALRCDPISGHVSLYWYRQALGQGPEFLTYFNYEAQQDKSGLPNDRFSAERPEGSISTLTIQRTEQRDSAMYRCASSLGLAGVLTGELFFGEGSRLTVL.

The chain combines TRBV6-5 with TRBJ1-1; TRBD1 matches 8 bases. The germline gives CDR1 MNHEY, CDR2 SVGAGI. The CDR3 has 15 residues. V was pared by 5 bases and J by 4 bases, with 9 bases of the junction left unmatched. CDR3 nucleotides: TGTGCCAGCAGTCCACCTCAAACAGGGGGCACTGAAGCTTTCTTT. This translates into CASSPPQTGGTEAFF.

The V call is TRBV5-4, the J call TRBJ2-3; 11 positions match TRBD2. The CDR3 has 14 amino acids. V was clipped by 4 bases and J by 7 bases; unmatched bases: 5. The germline V gene encodes CDR1 SGHNT and CDR2 YYREEE (reference sequence). The CDR3 region is CASSTSGSMNTQYF. Written as DNA, the CDR3 is TGTGCCAGCAGCACTAGCGGGAGTATGAATACGCAGTATTTT.